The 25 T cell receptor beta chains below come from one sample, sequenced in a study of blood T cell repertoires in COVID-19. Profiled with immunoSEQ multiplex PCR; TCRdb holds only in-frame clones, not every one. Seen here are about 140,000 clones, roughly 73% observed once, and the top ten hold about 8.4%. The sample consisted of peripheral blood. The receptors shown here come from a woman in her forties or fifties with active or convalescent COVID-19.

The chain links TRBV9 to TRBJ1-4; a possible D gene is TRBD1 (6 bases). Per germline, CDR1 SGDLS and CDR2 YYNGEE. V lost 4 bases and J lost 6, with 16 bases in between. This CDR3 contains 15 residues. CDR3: CASSSRGGGDEKLFF. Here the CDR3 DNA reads TGTGCCAGCAGCTCCCGTGGGGGGGGCGATGAAAAACTGTTTTTT.

Here the CDR3 DNA reads TGTGCCAGCAGTTCACGACTACTAAAGGGACTAGCGAAAGAGGCAGATACGCAGTATTTT. Its protein product is CASSSRLLKGLAKEADTQYF. V is TRBV6-2 or TRBV6-3 and J is TRBJ2-3, with 10 nucleotides matching TRBD2. Germline V gene lookup returns CDR1 MNHEY and CDR2 SVGEGT. V was clipped by 4 bases and J by 4 bases; unmatched bases: 20. CDR3 length equals 20 residues.

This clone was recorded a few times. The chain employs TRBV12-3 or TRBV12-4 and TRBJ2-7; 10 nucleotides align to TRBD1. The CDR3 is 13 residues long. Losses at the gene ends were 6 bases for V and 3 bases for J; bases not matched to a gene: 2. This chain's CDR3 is CASRGDRGYEQYF. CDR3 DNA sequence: TGTGCCAGCAGAGGGGACAGGGGCTACGAGCAGTACTTC.

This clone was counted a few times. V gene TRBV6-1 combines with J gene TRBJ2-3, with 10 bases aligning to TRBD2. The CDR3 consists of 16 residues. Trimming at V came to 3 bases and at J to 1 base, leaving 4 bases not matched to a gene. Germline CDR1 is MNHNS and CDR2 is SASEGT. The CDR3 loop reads CASSDWTSGRTDTQYF. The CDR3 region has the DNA TGTGCCAGCAGTGATTGGACTAGCGGACGCACAGATACGCAGTATTTT.

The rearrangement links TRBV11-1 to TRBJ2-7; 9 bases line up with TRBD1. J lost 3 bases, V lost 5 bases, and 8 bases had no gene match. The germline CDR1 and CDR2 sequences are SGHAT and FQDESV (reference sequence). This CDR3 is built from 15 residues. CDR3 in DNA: TGTGCCAGCAGCCTGAGGACAGGGGTTCGCTACGAGCAGTACTTC. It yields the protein CASSLRTGVRYEQYF.

The CDR3 bases are TGTGCCAGCAGTTCCCGGGACAGAGGCGAGTACGAGCAGTACTTC. It yields the protein CASSSRDRGEYEQYF. The V and J genes are TRBV28 and TRBJ2-7; 7 positions agree with TRBD1. The germline V gene encodes CDR1 MDHEN and CDR2 SYDVKM. This CDR3 is built from 15 residues. Trimming at V came to 4 bases and at J to 4 bases, leaving 10 bases not matched to a gene.

The CDR3 DNA reads as TGTGCCAGCAGGCTACAAGCGGGAGAAATTCACGAGCAGTACTTC. Amino acid sequence: CASRLQAGEIHEQYF. This rearrangement joins TRBV7-2 to TRBJ2-7; 8 bases are shared with TRBD2. J was trimmed by 5 bases and V by 6 bases; bases with no gene match: 12. This CDR3 is 15 amino acids long. Germline lookup yields CDR1 SGHTA and CDR2 FQGNSA. The full variable domain, in which reference TRBV7-2 and TRBJ2-7 provide the parts outside the CDR3, is GAGVSQSPSNKVTEKGKDVELRCDPISGHTALYWYRQSLGQGLEFLIYFQGNSAPDKSGLPSDRFSAERTGGSVSTLTIQRTQQEDSAVYLCASRLQAGEIHEQYFGPGTRLTVT.

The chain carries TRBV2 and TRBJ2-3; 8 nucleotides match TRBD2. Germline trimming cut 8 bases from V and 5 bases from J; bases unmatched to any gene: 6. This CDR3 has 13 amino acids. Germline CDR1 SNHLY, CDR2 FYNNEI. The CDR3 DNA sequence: TGTGCCAGCCGGGGGGGAGGTATAGATACGCAGTATTTT. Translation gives CASRGGGIDTQYF.

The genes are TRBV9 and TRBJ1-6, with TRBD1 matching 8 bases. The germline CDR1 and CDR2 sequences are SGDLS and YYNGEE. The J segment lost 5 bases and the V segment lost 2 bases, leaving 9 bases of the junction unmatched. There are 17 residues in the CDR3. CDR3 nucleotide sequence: TGTGCCAGCAGCGTTGGACAGGGTGGGAGGAATAATTCACCCCTCCACTTT. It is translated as CASSVGQGGRNNSPLHF.

CDR3 region: CASSRGDRRGSPLHF. DNA of the CDR3: TGTGCCAGTAGTAGGGGGGACAGGCGAGGATCACCCCTCCACTTT. V and J are TRBV19 and TRBJ1-6; 8 nucleotides line up with TRBD1. In germline, CDR1 is LNHDA, CDR2 SQIVND (reference sequence). Trimming removed 4 bases from V and 10 bases from J; junction bases left unmatched: 9. This CDR3 contains 15 residues.

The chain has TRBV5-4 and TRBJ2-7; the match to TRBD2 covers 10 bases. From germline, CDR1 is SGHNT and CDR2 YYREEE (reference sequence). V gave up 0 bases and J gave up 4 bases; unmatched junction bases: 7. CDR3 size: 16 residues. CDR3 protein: CASSLDASGGAYEQYF. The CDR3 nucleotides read TGTGCCAGCAGCTTGGATGCTAGCGGGGGAGCTTACGAGCAGTACTTC.

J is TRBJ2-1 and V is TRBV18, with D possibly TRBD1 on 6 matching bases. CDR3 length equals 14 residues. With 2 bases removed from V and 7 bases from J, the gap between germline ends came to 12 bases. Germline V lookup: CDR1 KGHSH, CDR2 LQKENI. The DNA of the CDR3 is TGTGCCAGCTCACCAGGGGGCGATAGGAATGAGCAGTTCTTC. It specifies CASSPGGDRNEQFF.

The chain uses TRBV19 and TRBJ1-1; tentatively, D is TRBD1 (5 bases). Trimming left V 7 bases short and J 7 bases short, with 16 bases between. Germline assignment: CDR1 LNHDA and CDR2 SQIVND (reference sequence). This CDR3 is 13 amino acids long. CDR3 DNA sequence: TGTGCCAGTACAAGATTCGGGGGTATTGAAGCTTTCTTT. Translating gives CASTRFGGIEAFF.

The CDR3 coding sequence is TGTGCCAGCAGCTTAGATCTTTTACTAGCGGGACGCCGGGGGGACGAGCAGTACTTC. The encoded protein is CASSLDLLLAGRRGDEQYF. V gene TRBV11-2 combines with J gene TRBJ2-7; 10 bases are shared with TRBD2. CDR1 and CDR2 (germline): SGHAT, FQNNGV. The CDR3 has 19 residues. The V segment lost 0 bases and the J segment 5 bases; nucleotides outside the gene matches: 16.

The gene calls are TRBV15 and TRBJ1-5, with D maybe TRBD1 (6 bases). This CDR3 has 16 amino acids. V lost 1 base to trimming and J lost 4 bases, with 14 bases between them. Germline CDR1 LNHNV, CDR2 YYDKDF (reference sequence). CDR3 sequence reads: CATSRAREGVNQPQHF. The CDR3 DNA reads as TGTGCCACCAGCAGAGCCAGGGAGGGGGTGAATCAGCCCCAGCATTTT.

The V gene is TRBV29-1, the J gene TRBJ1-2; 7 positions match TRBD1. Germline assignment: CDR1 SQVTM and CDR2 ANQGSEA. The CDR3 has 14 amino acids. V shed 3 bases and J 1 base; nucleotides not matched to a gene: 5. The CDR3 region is CSVDPDRSNYGYTF. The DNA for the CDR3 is TGCAGCGTTGACCCGGACAGGAGTAACTATGGCTACACCTTC.

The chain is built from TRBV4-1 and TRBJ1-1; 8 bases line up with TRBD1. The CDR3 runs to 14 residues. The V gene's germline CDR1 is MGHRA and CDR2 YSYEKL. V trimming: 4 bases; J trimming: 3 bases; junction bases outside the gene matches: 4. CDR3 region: CASSRGQADTEAFF. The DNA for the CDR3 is TGCGCCAGCAGCCGGGGACAGGCCGACACTGAAGCTTTCTTT.

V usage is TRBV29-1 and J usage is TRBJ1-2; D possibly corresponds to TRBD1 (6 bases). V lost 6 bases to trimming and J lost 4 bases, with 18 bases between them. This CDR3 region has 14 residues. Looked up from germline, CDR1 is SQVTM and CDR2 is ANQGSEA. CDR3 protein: CSVQQGIPAYGYTF. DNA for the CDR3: TGCAGCGTCCAACAGGGAATTCCAGCCTATGGCTACACCTTC.

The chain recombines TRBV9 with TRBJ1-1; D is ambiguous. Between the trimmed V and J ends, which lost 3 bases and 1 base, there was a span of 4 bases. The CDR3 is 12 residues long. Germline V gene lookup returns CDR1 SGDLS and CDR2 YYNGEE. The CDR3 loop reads CASSGENTEAFF. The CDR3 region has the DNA TGTGCCAGCAGCGGAGAGAACACTGAAGCTTTCTTT. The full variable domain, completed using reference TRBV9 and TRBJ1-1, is DSGVTQTPKHLITATGQRVTLRCSPRSGDLSVYWYQQSLDQGLQFLIQYYNGEERAKGNILERFSAQQFPDLHSELNLSSLELGDSALYFCASSGENTEAFFGQGTRLTVV.

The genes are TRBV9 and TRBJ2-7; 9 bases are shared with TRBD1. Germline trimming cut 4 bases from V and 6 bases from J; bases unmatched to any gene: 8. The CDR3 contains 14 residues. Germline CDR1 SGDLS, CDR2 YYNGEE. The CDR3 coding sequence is TGTGCCAGCAGCTCCCGGGACAGGGTTTCCGAGCAGTACTTC. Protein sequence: CASSSRDRVSEQYF. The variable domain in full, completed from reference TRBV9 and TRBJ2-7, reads DSGVTQTPKHLITATGQRVTLRCSPRSGDLSVYWYQQSLDQGLQFLIQYYNGEERAKGNILERFSAQQFPDLHSELNLSSLELGDSALYFCASSSRDRVSEQYFGPGTRLTVT.

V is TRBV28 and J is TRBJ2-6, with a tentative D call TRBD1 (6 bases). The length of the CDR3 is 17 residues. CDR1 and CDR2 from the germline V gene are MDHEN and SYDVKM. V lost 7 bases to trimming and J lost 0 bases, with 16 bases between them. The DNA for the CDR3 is TGTGCCAGCAACCCGGACAGCCGAGCCTCTGGGGCCAACGTCCTGACTTTC. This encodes CASNPDSRASGANVLTF.

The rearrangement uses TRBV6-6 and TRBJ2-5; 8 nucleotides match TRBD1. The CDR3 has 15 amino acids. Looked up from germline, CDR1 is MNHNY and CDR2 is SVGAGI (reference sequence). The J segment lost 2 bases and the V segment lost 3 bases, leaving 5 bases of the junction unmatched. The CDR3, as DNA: TGTGCCAGCAGTTATTCCGGACAGGGACAAGAGACCCAGTACTTC. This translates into CASSYSGQGQETQYF.

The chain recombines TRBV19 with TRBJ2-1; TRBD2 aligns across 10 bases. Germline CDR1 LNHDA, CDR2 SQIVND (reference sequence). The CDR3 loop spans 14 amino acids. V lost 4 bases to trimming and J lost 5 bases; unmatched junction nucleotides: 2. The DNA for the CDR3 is TGTGCCAGTAGTAAACTAGCGGGGAACAATGAGCAGTTCTTC. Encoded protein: CASSKLAGNNEQFF.

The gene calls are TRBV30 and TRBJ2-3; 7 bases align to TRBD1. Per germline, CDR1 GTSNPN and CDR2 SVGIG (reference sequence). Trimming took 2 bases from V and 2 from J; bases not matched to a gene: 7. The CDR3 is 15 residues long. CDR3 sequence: CAWSPGQRTTDTQYF. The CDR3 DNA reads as TGTGCCTGGAGTCCGGGACAGCGTACCACAGATACGCAGTATTTT.

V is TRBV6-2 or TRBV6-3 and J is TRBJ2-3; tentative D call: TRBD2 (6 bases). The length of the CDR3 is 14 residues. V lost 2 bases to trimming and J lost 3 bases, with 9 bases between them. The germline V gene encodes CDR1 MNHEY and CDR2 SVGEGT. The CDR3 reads CASSYREMTDTQYF. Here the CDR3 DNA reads TGTGCCAGCAGTTACCGGGAGATGACAGATACGCAGTATTTT.